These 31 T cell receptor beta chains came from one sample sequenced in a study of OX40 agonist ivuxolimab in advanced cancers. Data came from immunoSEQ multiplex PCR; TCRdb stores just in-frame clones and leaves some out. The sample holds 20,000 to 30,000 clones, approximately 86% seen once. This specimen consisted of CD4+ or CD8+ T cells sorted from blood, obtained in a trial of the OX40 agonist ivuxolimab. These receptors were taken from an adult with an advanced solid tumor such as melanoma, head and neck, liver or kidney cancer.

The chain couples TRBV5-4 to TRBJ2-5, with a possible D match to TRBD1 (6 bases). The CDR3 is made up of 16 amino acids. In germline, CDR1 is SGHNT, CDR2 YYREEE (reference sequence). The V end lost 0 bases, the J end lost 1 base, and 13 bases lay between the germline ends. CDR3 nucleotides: TGTGCCAGCAGCTTGGAGGGGGACCTATCCCAAGAGACCCAGTACTTC. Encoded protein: CASSLEGDLSQETQYF.

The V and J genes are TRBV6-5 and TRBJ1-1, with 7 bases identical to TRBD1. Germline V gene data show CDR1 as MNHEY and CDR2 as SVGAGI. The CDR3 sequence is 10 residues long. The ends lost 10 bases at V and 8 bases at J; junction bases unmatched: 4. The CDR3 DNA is TGTGCCACCGGGGACAGCGAAGCTTTCTTT. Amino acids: CATGDSEAFF.

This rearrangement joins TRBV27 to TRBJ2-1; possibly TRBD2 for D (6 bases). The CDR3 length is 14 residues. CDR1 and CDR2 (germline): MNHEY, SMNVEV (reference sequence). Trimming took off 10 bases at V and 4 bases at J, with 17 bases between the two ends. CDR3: CATSSGSGYNEQFF. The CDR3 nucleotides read TGTGCCACCTCATCCGGGAGCGGGTACAATGAGCAGTTCTTC.

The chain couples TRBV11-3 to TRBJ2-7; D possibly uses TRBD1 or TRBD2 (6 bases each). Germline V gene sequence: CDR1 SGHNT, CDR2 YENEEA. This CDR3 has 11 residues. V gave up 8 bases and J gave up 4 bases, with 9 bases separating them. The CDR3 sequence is CASLGGYEQYF. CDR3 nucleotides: TGTGCCAGCCTAGGGGGGTACGAGCAGTACTTC.

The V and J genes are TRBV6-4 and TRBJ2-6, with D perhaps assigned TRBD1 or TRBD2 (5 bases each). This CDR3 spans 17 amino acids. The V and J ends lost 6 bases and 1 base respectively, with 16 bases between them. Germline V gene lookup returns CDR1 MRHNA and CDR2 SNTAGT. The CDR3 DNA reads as TGTGCCAGCAGACTACCGGGACGGTCATCTGGGGCCAACGTCCTGACTTTC. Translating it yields CASRLPGRSSGANVLTF.

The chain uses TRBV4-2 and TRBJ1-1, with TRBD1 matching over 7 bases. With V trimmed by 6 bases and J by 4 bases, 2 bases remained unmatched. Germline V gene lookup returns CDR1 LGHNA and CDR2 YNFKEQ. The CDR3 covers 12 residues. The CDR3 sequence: CASSSGGTEAFF. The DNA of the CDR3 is TGTGCCAGCAGTTCAGGGGGCACTGAAGCTTTCTTT.

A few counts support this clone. DNA of the CDR3: TGCGCCAGCAGCCAAGAAGGCATAACAGATACGCAGTATTTT. This sequence encodes CASSQEGITDTQYF. The chain combines TRBV4-1 with TRBJ2-3, with unresolved D. This CDR3 region has 14 residues. Germline V gives CDR1 MGHRA, CDR2 YSYEKL. The V and J ends lost 0 bases and 3 bases respectively, with 7 bases between them.

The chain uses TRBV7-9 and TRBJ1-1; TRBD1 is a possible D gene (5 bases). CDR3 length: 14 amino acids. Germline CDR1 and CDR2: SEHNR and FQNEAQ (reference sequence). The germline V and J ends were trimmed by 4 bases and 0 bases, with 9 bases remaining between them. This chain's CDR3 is CASSSGRVNTEAFF. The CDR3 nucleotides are TGTGCCAGCAGCTCGGGACGGGTGAACACTGAAGCTTTCTTT.

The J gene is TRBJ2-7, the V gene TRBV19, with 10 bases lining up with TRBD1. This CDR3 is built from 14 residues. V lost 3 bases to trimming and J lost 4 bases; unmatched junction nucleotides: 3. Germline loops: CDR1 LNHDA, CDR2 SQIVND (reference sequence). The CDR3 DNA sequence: TGTGCCAGTAGTATGGGACAGGGGCCTTACGAGCAGTACTTC. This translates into CASSMGQGPYEQYF.

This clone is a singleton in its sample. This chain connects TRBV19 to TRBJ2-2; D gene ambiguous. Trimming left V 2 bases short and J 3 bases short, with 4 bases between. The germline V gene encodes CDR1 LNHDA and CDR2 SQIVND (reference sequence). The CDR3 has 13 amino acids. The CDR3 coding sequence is TGTGCCAGTAGTATATTTTACACCGGGGAGCTGTTTTTT. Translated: CASSIFYTGELFF.

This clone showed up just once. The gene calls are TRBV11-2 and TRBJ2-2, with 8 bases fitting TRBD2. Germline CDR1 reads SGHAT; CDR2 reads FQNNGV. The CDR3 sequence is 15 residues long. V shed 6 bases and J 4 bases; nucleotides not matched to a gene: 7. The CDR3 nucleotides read TGTGCCAGCAGTTGGGGACTAGGCCCCACCGGGGAGCTGTTTTTT. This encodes CASSWGLGPTGELFF.

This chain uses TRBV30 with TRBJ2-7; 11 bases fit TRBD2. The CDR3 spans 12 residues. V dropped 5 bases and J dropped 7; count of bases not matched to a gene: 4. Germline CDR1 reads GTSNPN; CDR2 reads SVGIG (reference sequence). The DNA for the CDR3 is TGTGCCTGGCGGGGACTAGCGGAAGAGCAGTACTTC. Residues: CAWRGLAEEQYF.

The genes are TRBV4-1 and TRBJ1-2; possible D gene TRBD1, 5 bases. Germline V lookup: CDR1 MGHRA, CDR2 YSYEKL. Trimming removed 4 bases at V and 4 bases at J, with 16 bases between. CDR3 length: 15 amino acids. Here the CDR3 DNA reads TGCGCCAGCAGCCCCGTGGGTGCCCAGGGCTATGGCTACACCTTC. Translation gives CASSPVGAQGYGYTF.

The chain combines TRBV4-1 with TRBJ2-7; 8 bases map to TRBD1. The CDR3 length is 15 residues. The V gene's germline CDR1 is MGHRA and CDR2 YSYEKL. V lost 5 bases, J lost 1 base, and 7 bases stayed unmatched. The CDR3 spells CASSGGTGRSYEQYF. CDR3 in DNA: TGCGCCAGCAGCGGCGGGACAGGCCGATCCTACGAGCAGTACTTC.

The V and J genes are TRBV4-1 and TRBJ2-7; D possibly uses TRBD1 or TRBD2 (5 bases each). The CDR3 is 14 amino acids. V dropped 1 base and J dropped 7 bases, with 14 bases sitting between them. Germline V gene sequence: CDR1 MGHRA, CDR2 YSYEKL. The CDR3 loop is CASSQGPGTEEQYF. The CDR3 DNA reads TGCGCCAGCAGCCAAGGGCCAGGGACGGAAGAGCAGTACTTC.

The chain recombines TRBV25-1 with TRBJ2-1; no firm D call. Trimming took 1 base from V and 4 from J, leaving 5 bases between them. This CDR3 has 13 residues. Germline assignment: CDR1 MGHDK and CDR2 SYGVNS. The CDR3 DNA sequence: TGTGCCAGCAGTGAATCCATATACAATGAGCAGTTCTTC. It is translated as CASSESIYNEQFF.

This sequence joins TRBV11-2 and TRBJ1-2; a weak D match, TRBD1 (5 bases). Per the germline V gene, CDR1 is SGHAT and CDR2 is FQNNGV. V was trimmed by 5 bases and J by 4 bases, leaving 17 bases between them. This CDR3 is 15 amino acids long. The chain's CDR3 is CASSPSGMTVYGYTF. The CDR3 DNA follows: TGTGCCAGCAGCCCCTCAGGGATGACGGTCTATGGCTACACCTTC.

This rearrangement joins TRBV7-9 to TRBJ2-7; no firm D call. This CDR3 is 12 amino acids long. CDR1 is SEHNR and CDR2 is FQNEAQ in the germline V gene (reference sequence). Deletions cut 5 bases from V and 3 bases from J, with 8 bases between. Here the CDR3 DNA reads TGTGCCAGCAGCCCACGCGTCTACGAGCAGTACTTC. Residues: CASSPRVYEQYF. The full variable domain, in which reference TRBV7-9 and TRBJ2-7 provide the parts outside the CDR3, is DTGVSQNPRHKITKRGQNVTFRCDPISEHNRLYWYRQTLGQGPEFLTYFQNEAQLEKSRLLSDRFSAERPKGSFSTLEIQRTEQGDSAMYLCASSPRVYEQYFGPGTRLTVT.

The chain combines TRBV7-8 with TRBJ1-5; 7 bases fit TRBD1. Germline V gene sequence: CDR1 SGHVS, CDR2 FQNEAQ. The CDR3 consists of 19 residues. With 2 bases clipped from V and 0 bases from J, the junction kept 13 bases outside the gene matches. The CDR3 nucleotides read TGTGCCAGCAGCTTAAACCTCCGGGACAGTTCTACTAGCAATCAGCCCCAGCATTTT. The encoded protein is CASSLNLRDSSTSNQPQHF. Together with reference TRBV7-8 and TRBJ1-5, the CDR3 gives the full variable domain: GAGVSQSPRYKVAKRGQDVALRCDPISGHVSLFWYQQALGQGPEFLTYFQNEAQLDKSGLPSDRFFAERPEGSVSTLKIQRTQQEDSAVYLCASSLNLRDSSTSNQPQHFGDGTRLSIL.

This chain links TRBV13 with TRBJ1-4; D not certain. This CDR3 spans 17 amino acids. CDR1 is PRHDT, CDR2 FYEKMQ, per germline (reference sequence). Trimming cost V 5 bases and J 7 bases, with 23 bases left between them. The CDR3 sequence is CASSPRRTSKVGEKLFF. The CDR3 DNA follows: TGTGCCAGCAGCCCCCGTCGGACCTCCAAGGTTGGTGAAAAACTGTTTTTT.

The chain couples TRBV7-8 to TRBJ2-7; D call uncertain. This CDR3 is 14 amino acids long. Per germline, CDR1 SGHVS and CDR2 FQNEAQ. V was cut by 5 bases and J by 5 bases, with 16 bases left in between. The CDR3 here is CASSQTTPVNEQYF. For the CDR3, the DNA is TGTGCCAGCAGCCAAACAACCCCCGTTAACGAGCAGTACTTC.

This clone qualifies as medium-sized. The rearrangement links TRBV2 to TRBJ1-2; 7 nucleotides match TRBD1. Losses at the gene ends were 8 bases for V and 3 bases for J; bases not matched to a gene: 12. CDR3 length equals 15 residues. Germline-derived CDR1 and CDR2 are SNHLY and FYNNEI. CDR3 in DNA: TGTGCCAGCGCACGAACAGGGGAGTGGGACTATGGCTACACCTTC. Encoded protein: CASARTGEWDYGYTF. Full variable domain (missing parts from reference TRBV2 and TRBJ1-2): EPEVTQTPSHQVTQMGQEVILRCVPISNHLYFYWYRQILGQKVEFLVSFYNNEISEKSEIFDDQFSVERPDGSNFTLKIRSTKLEDSAMYFCASARTGEWDYGYTFGSGTRLTVV.

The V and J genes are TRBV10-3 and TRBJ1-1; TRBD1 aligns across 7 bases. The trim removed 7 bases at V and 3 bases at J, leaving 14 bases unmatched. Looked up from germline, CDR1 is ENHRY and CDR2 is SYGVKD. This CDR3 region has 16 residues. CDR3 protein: CAIKVSTGIAYTEAFF. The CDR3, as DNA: TGTGCCATCAAGGTCTCGACAGGGATCGCTTACACTGAAGCTTTCTTT.

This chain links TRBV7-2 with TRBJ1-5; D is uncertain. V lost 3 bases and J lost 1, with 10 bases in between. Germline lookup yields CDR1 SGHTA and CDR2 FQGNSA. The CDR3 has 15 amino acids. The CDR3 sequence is CASSFKAASNQPQHF. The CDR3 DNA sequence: TGTGCCAGCAGCTTTAAGGCGGCGAGCAATCAGCCCCAGCATTTT.

The CDR3 here is CASSEVFYEQYF. The CDR3 DNA sequence: TGTGCCAGCAGTGAAGTGTTCTACGAGCAGTACTTC. The rearrangement links TRBV6-1 to TRBJ2-7; D unclear. The V end lost 1 base, the J end lost 3 bases, and 4 bases lay between the germline ends. This CDR3 spans 12 amino acids. Germline V CDR1 and CDR2: MNHNS, SASEGT.

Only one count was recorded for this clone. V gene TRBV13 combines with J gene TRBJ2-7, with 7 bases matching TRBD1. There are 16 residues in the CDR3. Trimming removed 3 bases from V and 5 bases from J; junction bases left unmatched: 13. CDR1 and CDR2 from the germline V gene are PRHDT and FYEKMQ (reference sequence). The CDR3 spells CASSFRQGPTLHEQYF. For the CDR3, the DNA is TGTGCCAGCAGCTTTAGACAGGGTCCCACCTTACACGAGCAGTACTTC.

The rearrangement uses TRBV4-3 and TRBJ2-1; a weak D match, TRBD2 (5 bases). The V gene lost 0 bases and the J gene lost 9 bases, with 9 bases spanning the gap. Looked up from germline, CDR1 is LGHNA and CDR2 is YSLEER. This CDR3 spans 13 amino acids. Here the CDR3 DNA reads TGCGCCAGCAGCCAAGACAGCGGCGGTGAGCAGTTCTTC. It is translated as CASSQDSGGEQFF.

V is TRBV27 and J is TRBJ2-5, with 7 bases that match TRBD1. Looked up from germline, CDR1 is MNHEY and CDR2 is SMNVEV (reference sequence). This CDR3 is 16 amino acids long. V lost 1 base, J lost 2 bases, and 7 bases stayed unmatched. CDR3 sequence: CASSLFVGTEQETQYF. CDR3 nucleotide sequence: TGTGCCAGCAGTTTATTCGTTGGGACAGAGCAAGAGACCCAGTACTTC.

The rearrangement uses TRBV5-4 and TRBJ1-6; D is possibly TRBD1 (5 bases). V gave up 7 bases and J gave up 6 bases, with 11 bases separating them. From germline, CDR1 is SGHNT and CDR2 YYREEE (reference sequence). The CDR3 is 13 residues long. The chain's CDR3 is CASGGDFNSPLHF. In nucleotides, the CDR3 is TGTGCCAGCGGAGGGGATTTTAATTCACCCCTCCACTTT.

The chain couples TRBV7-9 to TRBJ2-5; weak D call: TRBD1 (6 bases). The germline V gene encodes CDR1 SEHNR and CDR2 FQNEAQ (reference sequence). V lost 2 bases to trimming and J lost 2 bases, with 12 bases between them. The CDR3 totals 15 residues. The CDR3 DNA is TGTGCCAGCAGCTTACTTCAGGGGACGCAAGAGACCCAGTACTTC. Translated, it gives CASSLLQGTQETQYF.

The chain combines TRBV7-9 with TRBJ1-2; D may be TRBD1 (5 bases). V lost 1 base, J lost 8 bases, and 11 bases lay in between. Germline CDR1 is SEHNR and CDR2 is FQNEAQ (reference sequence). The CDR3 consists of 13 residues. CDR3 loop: CASSLGGSSGYTF. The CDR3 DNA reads TGTGCCAGCAGCTTAGGGGGCTCGTCCGGCTACACCTTC.